Listed below are T cell receptor beta chains from one sample, sequenced in a study of T cell clones after liver transplantation. Sequencing was performed with immunoSEQ multiplex PCR; in TCRdb, only in-frame clones are kept and a portion is missing. The data hold 5,000 or so clones, with about 41% observed a single time. No cognate antigen is known for these TCRs. Material for sequencing was CD4+ T cells from cultured PBMCs. The receptors derive from a human patient who received a liver transplant. Some T cells may arise from the graft donor. The conserved cysteine and the conserved F or W are not part of the CDR3 here.

TRBV11-2	ASSRINSGNTIY
TRBV18	ASSPYWGDEQY
TRBV6-1	ASKLNRGYEQY
TRBV5-6	ASSLGGNTGELF
TRBV29-1	SVEDHGSGRAPIYNEQF
TRBV23-1	ASSFCATVEKLF
TRBV25-1	ASRTEYAGNTIY
TRBV5-1	ASSVSTDTQY
TRBV9	ASSGGATKETQY
TRBV5-1	ASSLGQATYEQY
TRBV11-2	ASSLHPDRTYEQY
TRBV10-3	AISESAASTEAF
TRBV29-1	SGEDRDSLSGQF
TRBV11-2	ASSLARTAF
TRBV10-3	AVRDTGQPQH
TRBV30	AWDSGLTYNEQF
TRBV7-2	ASRWTSGNTGELF
TRBV28	ASGQGLFTDTQY
TRBV18	ASSPVGRNYGYT
TRBV27	ASTSAYYNEQF
TRBV27	ASSDPGLINNEQF
TRBV18	ASSPPTGLGTGELF
TRBV5-1	ASSPTVAKNIQY
TRBV6-5	ASSKHFNTEAF
TRBV11-2	ASSLVWLASNEQF
TRBV6-6	ASSSGTENEKLF
TRBV18	ASSPGGHEKLF
TRBV2	ASSPTTDTQY
TRBV4-2	ASSSGQSYEQY
TRBV6-1	ASSMDNLNTEAF
TRBV7-9	ASSLAPSNYGYT
TRBV7-2	ASSFMAGYEKLF
TRBV11-2	ASSFTSGSTGELF
TRBV23-1	ASSQSKRKEVTNEKLF
TRBV18	ASSPRVTGGAPGETQY
TRBV7-9	ASVTPGGTFTGELF
TRBV28	ASSFAGSNQPQH
TRBV7-2	ASSLQSSVSGGPQH
TRBV30	AWSQRGGAYGYT
TRBV7-2	ASSLVRDRAYEQY
TRBV28	ASRDRGQEKLF
TRBV27	ASSLWRGLNEKLF
TRBV6-5	ASSADREDEQF
TRBV6-6	ASTEDGNQPQH
TRBV9	ASSAQDRWTEAF
TRBV28	ASVEGTGNTIY
TRBV10-3	AVGASGIQETQY
TRBV6-1	ASRHDRDSNQPQH
TRBV29-1	SVRQGPADTQY
TRBV7-2	ASSLTSGSDEQY